These T cell receptor beta chains were read from a single sample in a study of early T cells in non-severe SARS-CoV-2 infection. TCRdb recomputed calls from the 5' RACE reads with MiXCR, one row per CDR3 protein. Of tens of thousands of distinct CDR3 sequences listed, 13% are singletons. Source material: whole blood. The receptors shown here come from an adult who was a healthcare worker with PCR-confirmed SARS-CoV-2 infection or an uninfected control (not recorded which). CDR3s include the opening cysteine and the closing phenylalanine or tryptophan. A D gene is named only where the DNA matches it firmly. For some rows the clone size is stated as once, few or many, or as a class when expanded; others skip it.

d_call: -; j_call: TRBJ2-1; clone_size: -; v_call: TRBV20-1; cdr3_nt: TGCAGTGTAAACAGGGACGGTTCCTACAATGAGCAGTTCTTC; cdr3_aa: CSVNRDGSYNEQFF
d_call: -; j_call: TRBJ2-7; clone_size: -; v_call: TRBV27; cdr3_nt: TGTGCCAGCAGTTTCGACAGGCGATACGAGCAGTACTTC; cdr3_aa: CASSFDRRYEQYF
d_call: -; j_call: TRBJ2-7; clone_size: -; v_call: TRBV3-1; cdr3_nt: TGTGCCAGCAGCCAAGGGCTTTACGAGCAGTACTTC; cdr3_aa: CASSQGLYEQYF
d_call: -; j_call: TRBJ1-4; clone_size: few; v_call: TRBV25-1; cdr3_nt: TGTGCCAGCAAACTGGGTGAAAAACTGTTTTTT; cdr3_aa: CASKLGEKLFF
d_call: -; j_call: TRBJ1-2; clone_size: few; v_call: TRBV10-2; cdr3_nt: TGCGCCAGCAGTGAGTCGGAGGGGCGCTACACCTTC; cdr3_aa: CASSESEGRYTF
d_call: -; j_call: TRBJ2-1; clone_size: few; v_call: TRBV3-1; cdr3_nt: TGTGCCAGCAGCCATAGATTGATCAATGAGCAGTTCTTC; cdr3_aa: CASSHRLINEQFF
d_call: -; j_call: TRBJ2-3; clone_size: -; v_call: TRBV29-1; cdr3_nt: TGCAGCGTTGACTTCAGGGGAATCACAGATACGCAGTATTTT; cdr3_aa: CSVDFRGITDTQYF
d_call: TRBD1; j_call: TRBJ1-1; clone_size: few; v_call: TRBV6-5; cdr3_nt: TGTGCCAGCAGTCCGGGACAGGGGAACACTGAAGCTTTCTTT; cdr3_aa: CASSPGQGNTEAFF
d_call: -; j_call: TRBJ2-1; clone_size: few; v_call: TRBV19; cdr3_nt: TGTGCCAGTAGTATAGATAAGGACAGCTACAATGAGCAGTTCTTC; cdr3_aa: CASSIDKDSYNEQFF
d_call: -; j_call: TRBJ2-6; clone_size: few; v_call: TRBV28; cdr3_nt: TGTGCCAGCAGTTTCCTTAGGGGAACTGGGGCCAACGTCCTGACTTTC; cdr3_aa: CASSFLRGTGANVLTF
d_call: -; j_call: TRBJ1-2; clone_size: few; v_call: TRBV27; cdr3_nt: TGTGCCAGCAGTTTAGCAGGGTCCTATGGCTACACCTTC; cdr3_aa: CASSLAGSYGYTF
d_call: -; j_call: TRBJ2-4; clone_size: few; v_call: TRBV29-1; cdr3_nt: TGCAGCGCCCAGCCTGGTGCCAAAAACATTCAGTACTTC; cdr3_aa: CSAQPGAKNIQYF